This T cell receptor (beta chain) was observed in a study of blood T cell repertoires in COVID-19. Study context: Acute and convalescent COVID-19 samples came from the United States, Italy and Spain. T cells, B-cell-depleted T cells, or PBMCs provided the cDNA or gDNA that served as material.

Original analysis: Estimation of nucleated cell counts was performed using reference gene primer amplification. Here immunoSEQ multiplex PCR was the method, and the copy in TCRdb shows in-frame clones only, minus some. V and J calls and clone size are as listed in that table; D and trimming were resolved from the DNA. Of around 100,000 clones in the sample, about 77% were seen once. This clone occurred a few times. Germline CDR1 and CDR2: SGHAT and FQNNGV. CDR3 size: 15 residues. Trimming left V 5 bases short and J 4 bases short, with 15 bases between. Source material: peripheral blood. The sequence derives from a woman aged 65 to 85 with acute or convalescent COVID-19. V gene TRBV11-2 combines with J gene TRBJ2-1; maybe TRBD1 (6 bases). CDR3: CASSLVQGLYNEQFF. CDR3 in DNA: TGTGCCAGCAGCCTCGTACAGGGCCTATACAATGAGCAGTTCTTC.